The 9 T cell receptor beta chains presented below share a single source sample, sequenced in a study of blood T cell repertoires in COVID-19. Data came from immunoSEQ multiplex PCR; TCRdb stores just in-frame clones and leaves some out. Among tens of thousands of clones, roughly 84% were seen once, and the ten largest hold roughly 1.5%. The sample consisted of peripheral blood. These receptors were obtained from a man in his fifties with acute or convalescent COVID-19.

This clone has a single count. The rearrangement links TRBV10-2 to TRBJ1-2; tentative D call: TRBD1 (5 bases). The germline V gene encodes CDR1 WSHSY and CDR2 SAAADI. The CDR3 spans 14 residues. Trimming pared 3 bases from V and 7 bases from J, leaving 15 bases between. The CDR3 coding sequence is TGCGCCAGCAGTGAAGGCAGGGATCGGGCTGGCTACACCTTC. It yields the protein CASSEGRDRAGYTF.

This clone was found a few times. The V and J genes are TRBV30 and TRBJ2-7, with TRBD2 identical over 9 bases. From germline, CDR1 is GTSNPN and CDR2 SVGIG (reference sequence). This CDR3 comprises 17 residues. V gave up 1 base and J gave up 2 bases; unmatched junction bases: 12. The CDR3 DNA reads TGTGCCTGGAGTGCCCCGCCCCGACTAGCGGTTACCTACGAGCAGTACTTC. This translates into CAWSAPPRLAVTYEQYF. The variable domain in full, with the rest retrieved from reference TRBV30 and TRBJ2-7, is SQTIHQWPATLVQPVGSPLSLECTVEGTSNPNLYWYRQAAGRGLQLLFYSVGIGQISSEVPQNLSASRPQDRQFILSSKKLLLSDSGFYLCAWSAPPRLAVTYEQYFGPGTRLTVT.

V gene TRBV4-1 combines with J gene TRBJ2-1; 12 bases are a match to TRBD2. The CDR3 runs 19 residues. Germline V gene sequence: CDR1 MGHRA, CDR2 YSYEKL. Germline trimming cut 0 bases from V and 7 bases from J; bases unmatched to any gene: 13. This chain's CDR3 is CASSQDIARRLAGANEQFF. Written as DNA, the CDR3 is TGCGCCAGCAGCCAAGATATAGCACGGCGACTAGCGGGAGCGAATGAGCAGTTCTTC.

CDR3 nucleotides: TGTGCCAGCAGGAGTACAGGGGCGAATGAGCAGTTCTTC. Residues: CASRSTGANEQFF. The rearrangement links TRBV6-6 to TRBJ2-1; TRBD1 matches at 7 bases. CDR3 length equals 13 residues. After removal of 6 bases from V and 7 bases from J, the junction contained 6 bases not matched to a gene. Germline V gives CDR1 MNHNY, CDR2 SVGAGI (reference sequence).

This clone was counted between two and nine times. CDR3 region: CASSLVWQDTDTQYF. Written as DNA, the CDR3 is TGTGCCAGCAGCTTGGTATGGCAGGACACAGATACGCAGTATTTT. This sequence joins TRBV5-6 and TRBJ2-3, with D unresolved. Trimming shortened V by 0 bases and J by 2 bases, and 10 bases separated the two germline ends. The CDR3 runs to 15 residues. The germline V gene encodes CDR1 SGHDT and CDR2 YYEEEE.

The chain uses TRBV4-1 and TRBJ2-2; TRBD1 might be the D (5 bases). The CDR3 covers 17 residues. V shed 0 bases and J shed 1 base, with 12 bases lying between them. CDR1 is MGHRA, CDR2 YSYEKL, per germline. As DNA, the CDR3 is TGCGCCAGCAGCCAAGAGCTGACAGTGTTGAACACCGGGGAGCTGTTTTTT. Encoded protein: CASSQELTVLNTGELFF.

The chain couples TRBV18 to TRBJ2-1; unclear D gene. The CDR3 covers 13 residues. Germline CDR1 KGHSH, CDR2 LQKENI. The V end was cut by 0 bases, the J end by 5 bases, with 5 bases between. The CDR3 DNA follows: TGTGCCAGCTCACCACCCAGTAACAATGAGCAGTTCTTC. This gives the protein CASSPPSNNEQFF.

The CDR3 reads CASRPDRANTEAFF. The CDR3 coding sequence is TGTGCCAGCAGACCTGACAGGGCGAACACTGAAGCTTTCTTT. V and J are TRBV7-2 and TRBJ1-1; 7 bases are shared with TRBD1. Germline V gives CDR1 SGHTA, CDR2 FQGNSA. Losses at the gene ends were 6 bases for V and 1 base for J; bases not matched to a gene: 5. The CDR3 length is 14 residues.

The V gene is TRBV19, the J gene TRBJ1-5, with 7 nucleotides matching TRBD1. Germline CDR1 reads LNHDA; CDR2 reads SQIVND (reference sequence). The CDR3 contains 15 residues. With V trimmed by 5 bases and J by 1 base, 5 bases remained unmatched. Written as DNA, the CDR3 is TGTGCCAGTAGTGGACTGGGACAGAGCAATCAGCCCCAGCATTTT. Amino acid sequence: CASSGLGQSNQPQHF. The full variable domain, in which reference TRBV19 and TRBJ1-5 provide the parts outside the CDR3, is DGGITQSPKYLFRKEGQNVTLSCEQNLNHDAMYWYRQDPGQGLRLIYYSQIVNDFQKGDIAEGYSVSREKKESFPLTVTSAQKNPTAFYLCASSGLGQSNQPQHFGDGTRLSIL.